This T cell receptor (beta chain) was observed in a study of beta chain features in type 1 diabetes. About the study: Healthy donors, compared against patients, showed similar age, gender and cell yields. Examination of sorted cells across all samples involved approximately 100,000,000 cells. Study observations and caveats: Comparison showed that naive, central memory and Treg TCRB repertoires appeared more similar among patients than among healthy donors. TCRB CDR3s from Type 1 diabetes patients were moderately but significantly shorter in all four CD4+ subsets.

Remarks on this clone: No antigen is known for it.

The whole isolated RNA underwent reverse transcription, so sequencing captured expressed TCRB transcripts. Clones were read by immunoSEQ multiplex PCR, and TCRdb kept only the in-frame ones, dropping some. The table has approximately 250,000 clones, around 15% seen once; the top ten hold approximately 0.086%. Each of the CD4+ naive, central memory, regulatory and stem cell-like memory populations was sorted via CD45RO/CCR7/CD25/CD127/CD95/CD27. This TCR came from a man aged 25-45 years with type 1 diabetes. What was sequenced was naive CD4+ T cells from blood.

CDR3 sequence reads: CASSTTLGPGTQYF. CDR3 coding DNA: TGTGCCAGCTCCACAACCCTAGGCCCAGGGACCCAGTACTTC. The V and J genes are TRBV9 and TRBJ2-5; D is uncertain. The V gene's germline CDR1 is SGDLS and CDR2 YYNGEE. The CDR3 is 14 residues long. The V end lost 7 bases, the J end lost 7 bases, and 20 bases lay between the germline ends.